This T cell receptor (beta chain) was retrieved from a study of cytomegalovirus exposure and HLA in healthy donors. General study points: Later analysis identified a missense DCLRE1C variant that was linked to TCR beta V- and J-gene trimming. Immune exposure data for these donors was limited to CMV serostatus.

Primers: 60 Vbeta forward and 13 Jbeta reverse. Using immunoSEQ multiplex PCR, the repertoire was profiled, and TCRdb retains in-frame clones only, with some absent. The sample includes 150,000 or so clones, about 75% of them seen just once. Concerning this clone itself: Its antigen is unidentified.

Nominally healthy donors provided the samples, though records likely missed some immune exposures. The specimen was PBMCs. This receptor was obtained from a male donor in good health and CMV-seronegative.

CDR3 sequence (DNA): TGTGCCAGCAGCGCTGGACAGGGGGCGGGAGGCTACACCTTC. It specifies CASSAGQGAGGYTF. The chain employs TRBV9 and TRBJ1-2, with 11 bases that match TRBD1. Germline values: CDR1 SGDLS, CDR2 YYNGEE. V was pared by 3 bases and J by 8 bases, with 6 bases of the junction left unmatched. This CDR3 has 14 amino acids.